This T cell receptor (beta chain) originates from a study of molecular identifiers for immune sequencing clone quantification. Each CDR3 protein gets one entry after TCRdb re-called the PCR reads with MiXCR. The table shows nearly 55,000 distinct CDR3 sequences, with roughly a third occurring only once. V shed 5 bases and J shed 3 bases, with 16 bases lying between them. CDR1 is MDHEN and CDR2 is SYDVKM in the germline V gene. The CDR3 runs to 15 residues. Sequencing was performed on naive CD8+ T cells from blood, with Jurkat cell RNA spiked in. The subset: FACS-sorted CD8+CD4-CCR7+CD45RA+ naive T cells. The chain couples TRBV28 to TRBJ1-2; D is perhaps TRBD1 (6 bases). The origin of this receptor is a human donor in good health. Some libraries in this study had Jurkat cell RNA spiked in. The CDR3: CASSPSTGGHYGYTF. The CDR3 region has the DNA TGTGCCAGCAGTCCTTCGACAGGAGGCCACTATGGCTACACCTTC.